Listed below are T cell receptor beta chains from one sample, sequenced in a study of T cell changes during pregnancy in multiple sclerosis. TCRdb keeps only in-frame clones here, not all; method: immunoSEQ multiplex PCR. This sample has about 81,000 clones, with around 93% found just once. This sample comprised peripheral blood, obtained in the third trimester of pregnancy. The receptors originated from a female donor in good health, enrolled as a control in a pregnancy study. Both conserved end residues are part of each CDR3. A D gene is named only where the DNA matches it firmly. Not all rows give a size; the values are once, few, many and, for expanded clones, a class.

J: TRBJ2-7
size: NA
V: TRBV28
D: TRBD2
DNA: TGTGCCAGCAGTTCACCTAGCGGGAGGCTCTACGAGCAGTACTTC
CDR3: CASSSPSGRLYEQYF

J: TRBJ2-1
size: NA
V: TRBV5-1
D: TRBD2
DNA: TGCGCCAGCAGCTGGGTAGCGGGAAATGGCGAGCAGTTCTTC
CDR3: CASSWVAGNGEQFF

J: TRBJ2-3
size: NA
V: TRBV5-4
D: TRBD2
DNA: TGTGCCAGCAGCTTTTTAAGCGGGGGGGAGGGAGATACGCAGTATTTT
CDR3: CASSFLSGGEGDTQYF

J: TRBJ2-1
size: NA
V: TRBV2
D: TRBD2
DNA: TGTGCCAGCAGTGAACCTAGCGGGGTATCCTACAATGAGCAGTTCTTC
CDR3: CASSEPSGVSYNEQFF

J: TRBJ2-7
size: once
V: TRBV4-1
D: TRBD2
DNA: TGCGCCAGCAGCCAAGGGACTAGCGGCTACGAGCAGTACTTC
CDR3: CASSQGTSGYEQYF

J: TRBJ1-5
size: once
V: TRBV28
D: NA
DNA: TGTGCCAGCAGCTCGCAGAGGAACTTCCAGCCCCAGCATTTT
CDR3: CASSSQRNFQPQHF

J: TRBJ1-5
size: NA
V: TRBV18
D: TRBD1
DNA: TGTGCCAGCTCACCACCGAGCAGGGGGCAGCGGCCCCAGCATTTT
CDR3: CASSPPSRGQRPQHF

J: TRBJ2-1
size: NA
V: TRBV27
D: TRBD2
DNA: TGTGCCAGCACCCCAGCGGGAGCCTACAATGAGCAGTTCTTC
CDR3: CASTPAGAYNEQFF

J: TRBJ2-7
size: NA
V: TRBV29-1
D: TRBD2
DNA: TGCAGCGTTACTAGCGGGAGGGCCTCGGACGAGCAGTACTTC
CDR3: CSVTSGRASDEQYF

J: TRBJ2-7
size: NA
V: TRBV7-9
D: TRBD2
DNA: TGTGCCAGCAGCTTAGACGGGACTAGCGGGTATATTCCATACGAGCAGTACTTC
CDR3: CASSLDGTSGYIPYEQYF